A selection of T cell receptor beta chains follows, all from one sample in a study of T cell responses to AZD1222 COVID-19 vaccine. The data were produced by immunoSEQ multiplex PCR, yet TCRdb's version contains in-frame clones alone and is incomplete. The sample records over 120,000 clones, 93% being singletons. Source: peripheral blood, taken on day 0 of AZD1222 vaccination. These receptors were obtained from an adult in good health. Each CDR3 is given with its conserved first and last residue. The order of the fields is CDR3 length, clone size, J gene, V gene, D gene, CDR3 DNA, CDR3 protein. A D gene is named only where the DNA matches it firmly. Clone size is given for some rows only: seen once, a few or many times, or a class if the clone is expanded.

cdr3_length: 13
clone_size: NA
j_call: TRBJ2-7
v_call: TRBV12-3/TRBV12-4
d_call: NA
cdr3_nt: TGTGCCAGCAGGGACGGACAGCGGAACGAGCAGTACTTC
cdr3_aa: CASRDGQRNEQYF

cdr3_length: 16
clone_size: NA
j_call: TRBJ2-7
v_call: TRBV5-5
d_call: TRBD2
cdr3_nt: TGTGCCAGCAGCCGGGGGTTTAGCGGGAGCTCCTACGAGCAGTACTTC
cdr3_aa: CASSRGFSGSSYEQYF

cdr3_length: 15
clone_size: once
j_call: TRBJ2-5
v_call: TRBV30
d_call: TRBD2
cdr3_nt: TGTGCCTGGGGGATGGGACTAGCGGCCCAAGAGACCCAGTACTTC
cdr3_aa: CAWGMGLAAQETQYF

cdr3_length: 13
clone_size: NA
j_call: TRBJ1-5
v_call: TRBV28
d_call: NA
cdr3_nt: TGTGCCAGCAGGCCACATAGCAATCAGCCCCAGCATTTT
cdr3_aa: CASRPHSNQPQHF

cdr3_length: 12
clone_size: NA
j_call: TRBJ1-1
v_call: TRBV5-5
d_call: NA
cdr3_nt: TGTGCCAGCAGCGAAGGGCCTATTGGAGCTTTCTTT
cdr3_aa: CASSEGPIGAFF

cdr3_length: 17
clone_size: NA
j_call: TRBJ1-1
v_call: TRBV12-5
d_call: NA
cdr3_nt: TGTGCTAGTGGTTTGGTACGAATTGTTGGTCCTAACACTGAAGCTTTCTTT
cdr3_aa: CASGLVRIVGPNTEAFF

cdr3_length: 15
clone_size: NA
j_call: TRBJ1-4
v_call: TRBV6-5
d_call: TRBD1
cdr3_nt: TGTGCCAGCAGTTACACGGGACAGGGGAATGAAAAACTGTTTTTT
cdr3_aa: CASSYTGQGNEKLFF

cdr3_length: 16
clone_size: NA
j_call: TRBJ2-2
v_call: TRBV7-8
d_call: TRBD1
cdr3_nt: TGTGCCAGCAGCTTAGACGGGACAGGGGGCCACGGGGAGCTGTTTTTT
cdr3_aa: CASSLDGTGGHGELFF

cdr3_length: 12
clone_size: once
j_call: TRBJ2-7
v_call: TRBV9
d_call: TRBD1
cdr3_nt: TGTGCCAGCGGCGCGGGGACAGGCGAGCAGTACTTC
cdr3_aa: CASGAGTGEQYF

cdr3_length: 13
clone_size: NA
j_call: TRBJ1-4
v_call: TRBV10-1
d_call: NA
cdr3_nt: TGCGCCAGCAGTGAGTCAGGAGGGCTGAAACTGTTTTTT
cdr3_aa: CASSESGGLKLFF

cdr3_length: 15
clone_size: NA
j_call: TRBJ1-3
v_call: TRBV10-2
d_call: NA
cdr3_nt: TGCGCCAGCAGTGAGTCAAGGGAACCTGGAAACACCATATATTTT
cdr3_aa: CASSESREPGNTIYF

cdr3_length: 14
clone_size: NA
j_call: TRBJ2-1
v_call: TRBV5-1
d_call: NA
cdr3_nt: TGCGCCAGCAGCTTGGATGGGGGTTCTAATGAGCAGTTCTTC
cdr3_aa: CASSLDGGSNEQFF

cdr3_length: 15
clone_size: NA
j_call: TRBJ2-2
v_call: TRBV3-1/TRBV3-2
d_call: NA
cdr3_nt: TGTGCCAGCAGCCAAGGTTCACAGCCCACCGGGGAGCTGTTTTTT
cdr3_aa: CASSQGSQPTGELFF

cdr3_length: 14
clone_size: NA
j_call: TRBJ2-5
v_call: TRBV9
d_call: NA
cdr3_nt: TGTGCCAGCAGCGTTACAGCGGATCAAGAGACCCAGTACTTC
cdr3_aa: CASSVTADQETQYF

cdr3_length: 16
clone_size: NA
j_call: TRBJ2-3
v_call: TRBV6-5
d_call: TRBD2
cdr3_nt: TGTGCCAGCAGTTACTCGAACCCGGGGGGGTCAGATACGCAGTATTTT
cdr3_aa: CASSYSNPGGSDTQYF

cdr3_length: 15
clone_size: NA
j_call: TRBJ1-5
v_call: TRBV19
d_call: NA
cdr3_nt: TGTGCCAGTAGTATAGCAGGGCCAAGCAATCAGCCCCAGCATTTT
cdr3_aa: CASSIAGPSNQPQHF

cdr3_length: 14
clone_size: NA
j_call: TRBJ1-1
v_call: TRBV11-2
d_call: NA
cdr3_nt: TGTGCCAGCAGCTTCAGCGTAGGGGACACTGAAGCTTTCTTT
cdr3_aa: CASSFSVGDTEAFF

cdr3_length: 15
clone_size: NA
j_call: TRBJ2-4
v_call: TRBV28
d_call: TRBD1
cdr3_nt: TGTGCCAGCAGTCTGACAGGGGGCGAAAAGAACATTCAGTACTTC
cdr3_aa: CASSLTGGEKNIQYF

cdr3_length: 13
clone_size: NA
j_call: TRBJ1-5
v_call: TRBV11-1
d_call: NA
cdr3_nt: TGTGCCAGCAGCTTAAGTGGGGGGGAGCCCCAGCATTTT
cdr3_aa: CASSLSGGEPQHF

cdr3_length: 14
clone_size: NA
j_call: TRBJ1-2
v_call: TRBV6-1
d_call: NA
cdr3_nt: TGTGCCAGCAGTGAAGCGGTAGGGTTCTATGGCTACACCTTC
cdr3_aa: CASSEAVGFYGYTF

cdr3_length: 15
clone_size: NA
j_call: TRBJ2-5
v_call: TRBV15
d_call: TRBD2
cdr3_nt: TGTGCCACCAGCAACCTCGGACTAGCGGAAGAGACCCAGTACTTC
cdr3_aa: CATSNLGLAEETQYF

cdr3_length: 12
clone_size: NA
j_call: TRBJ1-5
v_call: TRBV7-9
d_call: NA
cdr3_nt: TGTGCCAGCAGCCGAGACGGTCAGCCCCAGCATTTT
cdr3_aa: CASSRDGQPQHF

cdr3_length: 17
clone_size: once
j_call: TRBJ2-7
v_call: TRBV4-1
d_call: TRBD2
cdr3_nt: TGCGCCAGCAGCCTTTACTTAAGCGGGAGCCCTTCCTACGAGCAGTACTTC
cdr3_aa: CASSLYLSGSPSYEQYF

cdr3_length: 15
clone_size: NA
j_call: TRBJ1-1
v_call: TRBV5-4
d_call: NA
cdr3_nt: TGTGCCAGCAGCTTGGACCCGGGAACCCGGGGTGAAGCTTTCTTT
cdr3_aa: CASSLDPGTRGEAFF

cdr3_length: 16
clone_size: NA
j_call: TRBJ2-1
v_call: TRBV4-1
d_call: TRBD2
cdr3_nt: TGCGCCAGCAGCCAAGAGTATGGACTAGCGGACAATGAGCAGTTCTTC
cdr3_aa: CASSQEYGLADNEQFF

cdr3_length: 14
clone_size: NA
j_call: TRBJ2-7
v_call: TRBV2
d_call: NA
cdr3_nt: TGTGCCAGCAGTGACAGGCGCGGAAACTACGAGCAGTACTTC
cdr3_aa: CASSDRRGNYEQYF

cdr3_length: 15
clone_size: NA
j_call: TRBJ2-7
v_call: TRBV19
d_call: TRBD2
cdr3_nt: TGTGCCAGTAGTCCAAGCGGGAGTTACTCCTACGAGCAGTACTTC
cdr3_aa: CASSPSGSYSYEQYF

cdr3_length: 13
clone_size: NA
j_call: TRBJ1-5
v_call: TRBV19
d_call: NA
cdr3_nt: TGTGCCAGTAGTAAGGCAGGGCCCCAGCCCCAGCATTTT
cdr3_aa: CASSKAGPQPQHF

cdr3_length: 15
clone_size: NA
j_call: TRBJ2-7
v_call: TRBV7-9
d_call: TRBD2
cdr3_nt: TGTGCCAGCAGCCCCCCAGGGACTAGCGGTTCTACAGAGTACTTC
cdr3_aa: CASSPPGTSGSTEYF

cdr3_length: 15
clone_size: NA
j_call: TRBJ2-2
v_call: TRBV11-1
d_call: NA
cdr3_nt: TGTGCCAGCAGCTTAGCGACTGGCTGGGCCGGGGAGCTGTTTTTT
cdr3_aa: CASSLATGWAGELFF

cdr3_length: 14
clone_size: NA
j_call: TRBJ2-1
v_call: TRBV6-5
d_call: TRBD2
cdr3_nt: TGTGCCAGCACCCCCAGACTAGCGGGCAATGAGCAGTTCTTC
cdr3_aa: CASTPRLAGNEQFF

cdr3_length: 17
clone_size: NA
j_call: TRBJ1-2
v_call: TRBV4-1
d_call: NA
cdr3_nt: TGCGCCAGCAGCCAAGAGGAAGGATGGCCCTTGACTAACGGCTACACCTTC
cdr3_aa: CASSQEEGWPLTNGYTF

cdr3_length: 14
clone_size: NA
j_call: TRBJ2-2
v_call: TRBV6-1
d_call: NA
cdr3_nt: TGTGCCAGCAGTGACGGGCTAGTCACCGGGGAGCTGTTTTTT
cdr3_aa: CASSDGLVTGELFF

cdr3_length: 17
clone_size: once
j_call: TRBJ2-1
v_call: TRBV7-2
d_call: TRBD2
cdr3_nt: TGTGCCAGCAGCTTAGGGGTTAGCGGGAGATCCTACAATGAGCAGTTCTTC
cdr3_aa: CASSLGVSGRSYNEQFF

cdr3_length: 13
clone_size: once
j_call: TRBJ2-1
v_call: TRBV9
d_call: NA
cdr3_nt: TGTGCCAGCACGTCCGGGACGCACAATGAGCAGTTCTTC
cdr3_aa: CASTSGTHNEQFF